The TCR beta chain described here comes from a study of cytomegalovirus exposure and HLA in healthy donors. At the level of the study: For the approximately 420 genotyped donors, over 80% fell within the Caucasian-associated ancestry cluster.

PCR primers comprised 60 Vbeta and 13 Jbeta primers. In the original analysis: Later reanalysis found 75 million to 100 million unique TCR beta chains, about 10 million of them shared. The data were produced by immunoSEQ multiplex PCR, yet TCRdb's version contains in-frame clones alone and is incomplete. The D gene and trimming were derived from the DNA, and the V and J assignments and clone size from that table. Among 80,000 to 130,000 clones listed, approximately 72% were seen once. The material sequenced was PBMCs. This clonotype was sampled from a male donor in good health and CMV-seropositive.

DNA of the CDR3: TGTGCCAGCGCCGCCGGGACAGGGGTATACGAGCAGTACTTC. It encodes CASAAGTGVYEQYF. V and J are TRBV6-5 and TRBJ2-7; 10 bases map to TRBD1. Germline V lookup: CDR1 MNHEY, CDR2 SVGAGI. The length of the CDR3 is 14 residues. Trimming cost V 8 bases and J 4 bases; bases outside gene matches: 8.